The rows below give T cell receptor beta chains drawn from one sample of a study of T-cell reconstitution after alpha-beta-depleted transplantation in children. TCRdb used MiXCR to reprocess the PCR reads, holding one entry per CDR3 protein. The table includes approximately 500,000 distinct CDR3 sequences, about 10% detected once. This specimen consisted of PBMCs, obtained before TCRalphabeta/CD19-depleted stem cell transplant. The receptors come from a child aged 2 to 10 with inherited bone marrow failure, due to receive a stem cell transplant. Both conserved end residues are part of each CDR3. D genes are given only for firm matches. The size entry is marked missing in some rows and otherwise reads once, few, many or a size class.

clone size	D gene	V gene	J gene	CDR3 DNA	CDR3 protein
many	TRBD1	TRBV20-1	TRBJ1-1	TGCAGTGCCCGCGGACAGGCCCATAGGTCTGAAGCTTTCTTT	CSARGQAHRSEAFF
many	TRBD2	TRBV7-2	TRBJ2-7	TGTGCCAGCAGCCCCAGACTAGCGGCCTCCTACGAGCAGTACTTC	CASSPRLAASYEQYF
many	TRBD2	TRBV14	TRBJ2-7	TGTGCCAGCAGCCAAGACCGAGCGGGAGTGAGCCTTTACTTC	CASSQDRAGVSLYF
many	-	TRBV27	TRBJ2-7	TGTGCCAGCAGTCCTTCCCAGGGACAAGTCTCCTACGAGCAGTACTTC	CASSPSQGQVSYEQYF
-	TRBD2	TRBV20-1	TRBJ2-1	TGCAGTGCTACGGCGGCGGTCAGCGGGGATGAGCAGTTCTTC	CSATAAVSGDEQFF
many	-	TRBV4-3	TRBJ2-1	TGCGCCAGCAGCCAAGTATTAGCCTCCTACAATGAGCAGTTCTTC	CASSQVLASYNEQFF
many	-	TRBV29-1	TRBJ1-2	TGCAGCGTTGAAGATAAGGGTCAGCATTATGGCTACACCTTC	CSVEDKGQHYGYTF
many	-	TRBV6-1	TRBJ2-3	TGTGCCAGCAGCCGACGACCCGGAGCCAGCACAGATACGCAGTATTTT	CASSRRPGASTDTQYF
many	-	TRBV5-1	TRBJ2-1	TGCGCCAGCAGCTTGGATGGCCAGAGCTCCTACAATGAGCAGTTCTTC	CASSLDGQSSYNEQFF
many	TRBD2	TRBV7-2	TRBJ2-7	TGTGCCAGCAGCTTACGGACTAGCGGGAGGGACGGATACGAGCAGTACTTC	CASSLRTSGRDGYEQYF
-	TRBD1	TRBV30	TRBJ2-1	TGTGCCTGGAGTGCTAGGGGACAGGGAATAGGGGGTGAGCAGTTCTTC	CAWSARGQGIGGEQFF
many	TRBD2	TRBV12-3/TRBV12-4	TRBJ2-1	TGTGCCAGCAGTTTGGGTCGGAGCGGGAGTAGGAATGAGCAGTTCTTC	CASSLGRSGSRNEQFF
many	-	TRBV29-1	TRBJ2-7	TGCAGCGTTGAAGATCGCAGGGGCTACGAGCAGTACTTC	CSVEDRRGYEQYF
many	TRBD1	TRBV7-6	TRBJ1-1	TGTGCCAGCAGCTTAGAGGCAGGGGGCTATACTGAAGCTTTCTTT	CASSLEAGGYTEAFF
-	-	TRBV7-2	TRBJ1-2	TGTGCCAGCAGCTTAGTACCCCACTATGGCTACACCTTC	CASSLVPHYGYTF
many	-	TRBV29-1	TRBJ1-1	TGCAGCGTAGTTATCATGATTGAAGCTTTCTTT	CSVVIMIEAFF
many	-	TRBV12-3/TRBV12-4	TRBJ2-7	TGTGCCAGCAGACGTAGCTCCTACGAGCAGTACTTC	CASRRSSYEQYF
many	-	TRBV7-2	TRBJ2-7	TGTGCCAGCAGCTTAATGGCTTCCGATTTCTACGAGCAGTACTTC	CASSLMASDFYEQYF
many	TRBD1	TRBV10-3	TRBJ1-1	TGTGCCATCAGTGATGGAGACAGGGGGCATGAAGCTTTCTTT	CAISDGDRGHEAFF
many	-	TRBV5-1	TRBJ2-5	TGCGCCAGCAGCGTGACAGGCCGAGGAGGGCAAGAGACCCAGTACTTC	CASSVTGRGGQETQYF
many	TRBD2	TRBV20-1	TRBJ2-7	TGCAGTGCTAGTCGGGGACCGGAAATAGCGGGCTACGAGCAGTACTTC	CSASRGPEIAGYEQYF
-	TRBD1	TRBV23-1	TRBJ2-3	TGCGCCAGCAGTCACGTCGGGACAGGGGGCACAGATACGCAGTATTTT	CASSHVGTGGTDTQYF